These T cell receptor beta chains were read from a single sample in a study of shared clonotypes between healthy human individuals. Generated by immunoSEQ multiplex PCR, the TCRdb table keeps only in-frame clones and is missing some. The repertoire holds around 480,000 clones, with about 79% as singletons. The sample consisted of PBMCs. These receptors originate from a woman between 40 and 50 years old in good health. Some clones in this sample may be carry-over from other donors' samples. CDR3s include the opening cysteine and the closing phenylalanine or tryptophan. A D gene is named only where the DNA matches it firmly. Not every row has a clone size; where given, it reads once, few, many or a size class.

clone_size,d_call,j_call,v_call,cdr3_nt,cdr3_aa
.,TRBD1,TRBJ1-4,TRBV27,TGTGCCAGCAGCCTCTCCTGGGGGACAGCGGGGAGAAAACTGTTTTTT,CASSLSWGTAGRKLFF
.,TRBD1,TRBJ2-7,TRBV19,TGTGCCAGTAGTACCCGGACAGGGCCCACCTACGAGCAGTACTTC,CASSTRTGPTYEQYF
.,.,TRBJ1-1,TRBV11-2,TGTGCCAGCAGCTTAGCCGGCGGGGGGACGGACACTGAAGCTTTCTTT,CASSLAGGGTDTEAFF
.,TRBD2,TRBJ2-3,TRBV5-6,TGTGCCAGCAGCTTGACTAGCGGGACGCGCACAGATACGCAGTATTTT,CASSLTSGTRTDTQYF
once,.,TRBJ2-3,TRBV6-4,TGTGCCAGCAGCCAAGAGTGGCGGGATGGCACAGATACGCAGTATTTT,CASSQEWRDGTDTQYF
.,.,TRBJ2-7,TRBV4-2,TGTGCCAGCAGCCAAGATAGGACGAGATCCTACGAGCAGTACTTC,CASSQDRTRSYEQYF
few,TRBD2,TRBJ2-1,TRBV4-1,TGCGCCAGCAGACCCAGCGGGAGCGGTTCCTACAATGAGCAGTTCTTC,CASRPSGSGSYNEQFF
.,TRBD2,TRBJ2-7,TRBV18,TGTGCCAGCCGACTAGCGGTGAGCTCCTACGAGCAGTACTTC,CASRLAVSSYEQYF
few,.,TRBJ2-1,TRBV28,TGTGCCAGCAGTTTTGCCGGGGCTAGCGCAACCAATGAGCAGTTCTTC,CASSFAGASATNEQFF
.,TRBD2,TRBJ2-7,TRBV7-2,TGTGCCAGCAGCCCAGGGACTAGCGGGAGCGAGCAGTACTTC,CASSPGTSGSEQYF
.,TRBD1,TRBJ2-7,TRBV11-1,TGTGCCAGCAGTGACCGGGACAGGGGTTACGAGCAGTACTTC,CASSDRDRGYEQYF
.,.,TRBJ2-1,TRBV13,TGTGCCAGCAGCTTAGGGTCCTCCTACAATGAGCAGTTCTTC,CASSLGSSYNEQFF
.,.,TRBJ1-5,TRBV18,TGTGCCAGCTCGGGGAGGACTGAGAATCAGCCCCAGCATTTT,CASSGRTENQPQHF
.,.,TRBJ2-2,TRBV2,TGTGCCAGCACCCGCACAGGGGGGGACACCGGGGAGCTGTTTTTT,CASTRTGGDTGELFF
few,TRBD1,TRBJ2-5,TRBV19,TGTGCCAGTAGTATTACCGGGACAGGAGTTCAGTACTTC,CASSITGTGVQYF
.,.,TRBJ2-3,TRBV7-9,TGTGCCAGCAGCCCCCTTACCGGAGCCGGCGATACGCAGTATTTT,CASSPLTGAGDTQYF
.,.,TRBJ2-7,TRBV10-2,TGCGCCAGCATGGCCACCTACGAGCAGTACTTC,CASMATYEQYF
.,TRBD1,TRBJ1-5,TRBV18,TGTGCCAGCTCACGGGACAGTAGCAATCAGCCCCAGCATTTT,CASSRDSSNQPQHF
once,TRBD2,TRBJ2-5,TRBV7-2,TGTGCCAGCAGCTTCACCCGACTAGCGGGAGGCGGGGAGACCCAGTACTTC,CASSFTRLAGGGETQYF
.,TRBD1,TRBJ2-1,TRBV7-9,TGTGCCAGCAGCAGTCCCCAGGGGGCAGGAAATGAGCAGTTCTTC,CASSSPQGAGNEQFF
.,.,TRBJ2-1,TRBV14,TGTGCCAGCAGCCAAGAACTGGACAATGAGCAGTTCTTC,CASSQELDNEQFF
once,.,TRBJ1-6,TRBV27,TGTGCCAGCAGCTTAAGACAGAATTCACCCCTCCACTTT,CASSLRQNSPLHF
.,.,TRBJ2-3,TRBV19,TGTGCCAGTAGTAGTATCGGGGAGAAGACAGATACGCAGTATTTT,CASSSIGEKTDTQYF
.,.,TRBJ1-5,TRBV28,TGTGCCAGCACTAAACAGGGAAGGGGCCTGCCCCAGCATTTT,CASTKQGRGLPQHF
.,.,TRBJ2-2,TRBV5-1,TGCGCCAGCAGCCCCGGGACCGTTTCTTACACCGGGGAGCTGTTTTTT,CASSPGTVSYTGELFF
.,.,TRBJ1-5,TRBV27,TGTGCCAGCACCTTTTGCGACCACAGGCAGGGCAATCAGCCCCAGCATTTT,CASTFCDHRQGNQPQHF